The T cell receptor beta chain described here comes from a study of CD8+ T cells in alopecia areata listed by TCRdb under 2018. Context from the whole study: The treated patients took part in an open-label pilot trial in which moderate-to-severe alopecia areata was treated with oral tofacitinib at 5 to 10 mg twice daily. Scalp clonality was compared across normal scalp (n=4), patchy alopecia areata scalp (n=8), and alopecia totalis/universalis scalp (n=8). On the human side, TCRbeta sequencing was run on scalp tissue and on sorted CD4+ and CD8+ peripheral blood T cells from healthy controls and from alopecia areata patients with either patchy or totalis/universalis disease. TCRbeta CDR3 regions were amplified by immunoSEQ multiplex PCR using 35 Vbeta forward and 13 Jbeta reverse primers. The SALT score, which quantifies the percentage of affected scalp surface area, was used to measure disease severity in treated patients. Patients received tofacitinib for 6 to 18 months and were then followed off drug for 6 months to check for delayed response and recurrence. RNA was extracted with the PAXgene miRNA kit for fixed scalp, the miRNeasy kit for PBMCs, and the RNeasy kit for mouse skin. Tofacitinib-treated patients had biopsies at baseline and at 4 and 24 weeks of treatment, with a later scalp biopsy in several patients. High-throughput TCRbeta sequencing was used to examine T cell clonal expansion in alopecia areata in both the C3H/HeJ mouse model and human patients.

The paper as a whole reports these results and caveats: Unlike mouse skin, where gammadelta T cells dominate, normal human skin contains resident alphabeta T cells that get sequenced too, which complicates analysis of the scalp TCR repertoire. Compared with normal scalp, lesional scalp, particularly in alopecia totalis/universalis, had higher clonality and more expanded CD8+ clones, which suggests antigenic drive. During tofacitinib treatment, many expanded lesional clones remained in scalp and blood, and this persistence may partly explain relapse after treatment is stopped. TCR sequences shared between patients were less clear than in mice, possibly partly because of HLA diversity in the patient population. Scalp clonality and the number of expanded CD8+ clones among the top 100 scalp clones were significantly decreased by tofacitinib. Because the treated cohort was small and had only one nonresponder, larger studies are needed to examine links between baseline CD8+ expansion and response.

This clone was observed a single time. What this receptor recognizes is not known. Base qualities are not recorded, but no much larger clone differs from it by a single base. The treatment or condition label here, explained by the study, means: oral pan-JAK inhibitor, 5-10 mg twice daily. From alopecia areata patients, peripheral blood was collected along with lesional scalp punch biopsies. PBMCs were isolated by density centrifugation and stained for CD3, CD4 and CD8, after which CD4+ and CD8+ T cells were sorted on a FACSAria. The CDR3 numbers 13 residues from cysteine through phenylalanine. The kept DNA is CDR3 alone, 39 bases in frame from the first base. Trimming removed 7 bases from V and 6 bases from J, leaving 15 bases between the germline ends. From a lookup of the germline V gene (reference sequence), CDR1 and CDR2 are SEHNR and FQNEAQ. The library was made by the immunoSEQ multiplex PCR assay. To provide template for TCR sequencing, every sample had RNA extracted and reverse transcribed into cDNA. SuperScript III was used to make first-strand cDNA, primed with a 2:1 mix of oligo-dT and random hexamers. A synthetic immune receptor repertoire was used to measure amplification bias, and any remaining bias was corrected computationally. The original methods were these. Raw reads were preprocessed to remove errors, and CDR3 was defined by IMGT conventions from the conserved cysteine to phenylalanine. Clonality was calculated as 1 minus Shannon entropy normalized by log2 of the number of productive unique TCRs. Scalp TCRbeta sequences were cross-referenced with sorted blood CD4 and CD8 repertoires so that the CD4 or CD8 identity of scalp clones could be inferred. Entries here come from immuneACCESS through TCRdb and include only in-frame sequences with V and J called. Some clones fail to appear in such tables; in the studies checked, an unresolved V gene covers under half of the shortfall, and the cause of the remainder is unknown. Clonal size and the V and J genes are those of that table, whereas D and trimming came from the DNA. The sample table contains about 100,000 clones; only one count was recorded for roughly three fifths of them. The biggest ten clones account for about 15% of the sample.

This TCR derives from a human donor with alopecia areata. Sequencing used CD8+ T cells sorted from blood, obtained at week 56, from a patient treated with tofacitinib. The V gene is TRBV7-9 and the J gene is TRBJ1-2, with no confident D gene call. This receptor has the CDR3 CASTRLQRHGYTF. At the DNA level, the sequence is TGTGCCAGCACCCGACTCCAGAGGCATGGCTACACCTTC.